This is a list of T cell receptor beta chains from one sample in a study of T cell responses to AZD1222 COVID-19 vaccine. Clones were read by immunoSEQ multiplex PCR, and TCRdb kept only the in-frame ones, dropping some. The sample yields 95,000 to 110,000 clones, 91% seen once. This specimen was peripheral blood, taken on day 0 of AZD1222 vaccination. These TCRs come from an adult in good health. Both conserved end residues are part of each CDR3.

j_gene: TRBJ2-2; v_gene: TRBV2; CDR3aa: CASANRVWELFF
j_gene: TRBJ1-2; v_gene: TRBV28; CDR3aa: CATPPPNQGGGYTF
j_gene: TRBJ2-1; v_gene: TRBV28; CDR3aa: CASSETGLAKSEQFF
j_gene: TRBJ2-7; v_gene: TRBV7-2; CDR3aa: CASSLVGSSYEQYF
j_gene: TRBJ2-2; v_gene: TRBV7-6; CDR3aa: CASSPRTGELFF
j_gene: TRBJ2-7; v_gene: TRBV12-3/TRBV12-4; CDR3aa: CASSYGLNYEQYF
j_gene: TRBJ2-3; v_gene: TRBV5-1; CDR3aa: CASSLVSRDTQYF
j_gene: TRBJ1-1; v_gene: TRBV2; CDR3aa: CASSYGQSTGEAFF
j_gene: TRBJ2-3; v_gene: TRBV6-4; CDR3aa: CARAILGGSGSITDTQYF
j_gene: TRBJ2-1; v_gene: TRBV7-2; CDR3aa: CASSSVVASGRSDEQFF
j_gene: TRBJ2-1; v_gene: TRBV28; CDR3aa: CASSLSGLSVNEQFF
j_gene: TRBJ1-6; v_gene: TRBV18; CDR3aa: CASSPSTGENSPLHF
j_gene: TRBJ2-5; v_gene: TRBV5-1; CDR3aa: CASSFQGARETQYF
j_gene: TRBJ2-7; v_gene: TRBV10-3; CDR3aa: CAISEARIAYEQYF
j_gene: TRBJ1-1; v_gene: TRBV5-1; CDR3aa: CASRPRQGSYEAFF
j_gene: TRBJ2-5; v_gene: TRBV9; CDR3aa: CASSVAGQGMETQYF
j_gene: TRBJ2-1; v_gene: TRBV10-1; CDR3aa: CASSESGAGGGGEQFF